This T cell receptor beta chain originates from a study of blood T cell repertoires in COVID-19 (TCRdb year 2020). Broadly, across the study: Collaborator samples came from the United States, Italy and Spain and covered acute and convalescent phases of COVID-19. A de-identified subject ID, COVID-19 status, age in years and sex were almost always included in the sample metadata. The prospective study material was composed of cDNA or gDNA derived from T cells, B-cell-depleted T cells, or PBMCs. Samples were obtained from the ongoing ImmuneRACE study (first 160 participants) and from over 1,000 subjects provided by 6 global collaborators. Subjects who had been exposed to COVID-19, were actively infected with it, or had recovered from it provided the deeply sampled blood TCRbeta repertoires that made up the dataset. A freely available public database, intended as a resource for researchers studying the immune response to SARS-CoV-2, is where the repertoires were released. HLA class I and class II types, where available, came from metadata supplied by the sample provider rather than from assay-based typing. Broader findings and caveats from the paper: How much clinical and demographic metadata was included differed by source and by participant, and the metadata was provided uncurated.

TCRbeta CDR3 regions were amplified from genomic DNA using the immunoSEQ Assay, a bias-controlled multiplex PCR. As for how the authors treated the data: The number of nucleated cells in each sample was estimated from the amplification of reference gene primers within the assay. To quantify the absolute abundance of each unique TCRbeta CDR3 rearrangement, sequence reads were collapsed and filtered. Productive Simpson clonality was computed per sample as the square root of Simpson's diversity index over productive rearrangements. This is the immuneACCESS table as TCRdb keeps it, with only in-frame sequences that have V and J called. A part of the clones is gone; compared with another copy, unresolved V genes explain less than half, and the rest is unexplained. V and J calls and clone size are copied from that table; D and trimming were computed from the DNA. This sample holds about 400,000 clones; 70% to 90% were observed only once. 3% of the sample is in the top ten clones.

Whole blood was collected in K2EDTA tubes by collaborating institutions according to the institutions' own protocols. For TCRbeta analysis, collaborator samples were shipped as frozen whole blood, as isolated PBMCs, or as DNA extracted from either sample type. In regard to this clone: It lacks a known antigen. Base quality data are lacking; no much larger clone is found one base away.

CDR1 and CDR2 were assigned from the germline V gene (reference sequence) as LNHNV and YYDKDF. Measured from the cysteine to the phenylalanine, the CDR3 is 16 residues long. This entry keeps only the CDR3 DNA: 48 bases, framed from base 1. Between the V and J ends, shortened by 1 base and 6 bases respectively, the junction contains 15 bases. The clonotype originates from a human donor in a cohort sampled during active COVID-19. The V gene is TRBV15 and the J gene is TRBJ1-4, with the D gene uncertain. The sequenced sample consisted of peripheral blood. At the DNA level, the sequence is TGTGCCACCAGCAGAGCCGATACGCAAGGAGATGAAAAACTGTTTTTT. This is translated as CATSRADTQGDEKLFF.